This T cell receptor beta chain originates from a study of T cell responses to AZD1222 COVID-19 vaccine. The germline gives CDR1 SGHTA, CDR2 FQGTGA. The V and J ends lost 4 bases and 0 bases respectively, with 13 bases between them. The CDR3 totals 16 residues. The method was immunoSEQ multiplex PCR; TCRdb's version includes in-frame clones alone and lacks a portion of them. Counted here are 110,000 to 150,000 clones, approximately 93% occurring once; the ten biggest clones make up roughly 12%. The gene calls are TRBV7-3 and TRBJ1-5; D unresolved. This material consisted of peripheral blood, taken after recovery from COVID-19. This TCR was sampled from an adult who had recovered from COVID-19. The CDR3 is CASSSGRRPSNQPQHF. The CDR3 DNA follows: TGTGCCAGCAGCTCCGGCCGGCGGCCTAGCAATCAGCCCCAGCATTTT.